Sequencing of this TCR beta chain was carried out in a study of CD8+ T cells in alopecia areata. Study outcomes and limitations: Although TCR sharing was seen in mice, sharing across patients was less clear, possibly for HLA-related reasons.

On this clone: The antigen remains unidentified.

cDNA serving as the sequencing template came from extracted, reverse transcribed RNA. Profiled with immunoSEQ multiplex PCR; TCRdb holds only in-frame clones, not every one. The table shows about 2,600 clones, with approximately 71% occurring only once. CDR1 and CDR2 (germline): SGHVS, FQNEAQ. V gave up 5 bases and J gave up 4 bases, with 11 bases separating them. The CDR3 consists of 14 residues. The sample was skin. This chain connects TRBV7-8 to TRBJ1-4; D is unresolved. This clonotype originated in a human donor in good health. This chain's CDR3 is CASSPPMSNEKLFF. DNA of the CDR3: TGTGCCAGCAGCCCCCCTATGAGTAATGAAAAACTGTTTTTT.